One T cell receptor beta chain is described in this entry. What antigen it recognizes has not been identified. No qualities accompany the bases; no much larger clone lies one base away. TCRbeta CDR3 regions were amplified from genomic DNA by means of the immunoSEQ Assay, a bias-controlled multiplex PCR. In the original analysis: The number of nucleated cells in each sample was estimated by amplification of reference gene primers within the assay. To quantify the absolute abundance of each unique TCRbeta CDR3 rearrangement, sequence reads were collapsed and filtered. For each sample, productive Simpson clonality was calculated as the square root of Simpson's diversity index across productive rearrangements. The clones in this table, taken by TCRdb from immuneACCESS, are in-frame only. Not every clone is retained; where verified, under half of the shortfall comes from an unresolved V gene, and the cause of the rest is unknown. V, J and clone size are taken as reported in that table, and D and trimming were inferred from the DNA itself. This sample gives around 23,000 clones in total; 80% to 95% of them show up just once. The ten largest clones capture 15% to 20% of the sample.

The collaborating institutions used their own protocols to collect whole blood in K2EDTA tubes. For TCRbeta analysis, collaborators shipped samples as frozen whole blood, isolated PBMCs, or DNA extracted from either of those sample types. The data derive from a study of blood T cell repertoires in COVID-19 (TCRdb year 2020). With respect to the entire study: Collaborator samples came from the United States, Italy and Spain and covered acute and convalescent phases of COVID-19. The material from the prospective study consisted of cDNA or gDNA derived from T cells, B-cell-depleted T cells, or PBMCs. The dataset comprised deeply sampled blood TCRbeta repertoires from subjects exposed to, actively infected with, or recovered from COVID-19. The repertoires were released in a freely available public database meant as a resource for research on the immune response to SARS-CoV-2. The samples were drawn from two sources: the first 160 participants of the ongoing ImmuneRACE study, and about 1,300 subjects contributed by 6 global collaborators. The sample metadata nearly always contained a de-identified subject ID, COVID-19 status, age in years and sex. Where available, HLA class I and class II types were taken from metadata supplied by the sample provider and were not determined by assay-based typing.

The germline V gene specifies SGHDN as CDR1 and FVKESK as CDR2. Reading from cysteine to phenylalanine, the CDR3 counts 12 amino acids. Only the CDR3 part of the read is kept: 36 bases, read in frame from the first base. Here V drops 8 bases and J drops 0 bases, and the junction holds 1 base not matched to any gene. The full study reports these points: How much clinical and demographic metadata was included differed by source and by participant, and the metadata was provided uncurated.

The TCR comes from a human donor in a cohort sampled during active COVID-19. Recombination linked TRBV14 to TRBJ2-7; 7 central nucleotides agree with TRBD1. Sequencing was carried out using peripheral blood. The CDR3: CASGTVSYEQYF. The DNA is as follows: TGTGCCAGCGGGACAGTCTCCTACGAGCAGTACTTC.